This record looks at one TCR beta chain sequence and its context. Germline V gene data show CDR1 as SGHVS and CDR2 as FNYEAQ. The CDR3 spans 17 residues. The V and J ends lost 1 base and 0 bases, in that order; junction bases with no gene match: 9. Under the authors' procedure: Amplifying reference gene primers gave estimates of nucleated cell counts. Measured with immunoSEQ multiplex PCR; TCRdb has only the in-frame clones, and not every one. That table supplies the V and J calls and clone size; D and trimming were determined from the DNA. The profile shows under 200,000 clones, around nine tenths of them singletons. This entry comes from a study of blood T cell repertoires in COVID-19. Overall study: Samples came from the United States, Italy and Spain, spanning acute and convalescent COVID-19. From T cells, B-cell-depleted T cells, or PBMCs came the material, which was cDNA or gDNA.

Sample: peripheral blood. The V gene is TRBV7-6, the J gene TRBJ2-7; the match to TRBD1 covers 7 bases. This TCR derives from a man aged 65-85 years with acute or convalescent COVID-19. The CDR3 DNA reads as TGTGCCAGCAGCTTAGGTGTAGGGGGCGTTAGCTCCTACGAGCAGTACTTC. This gives the protein CASSLGVGGVSSYEQYF.